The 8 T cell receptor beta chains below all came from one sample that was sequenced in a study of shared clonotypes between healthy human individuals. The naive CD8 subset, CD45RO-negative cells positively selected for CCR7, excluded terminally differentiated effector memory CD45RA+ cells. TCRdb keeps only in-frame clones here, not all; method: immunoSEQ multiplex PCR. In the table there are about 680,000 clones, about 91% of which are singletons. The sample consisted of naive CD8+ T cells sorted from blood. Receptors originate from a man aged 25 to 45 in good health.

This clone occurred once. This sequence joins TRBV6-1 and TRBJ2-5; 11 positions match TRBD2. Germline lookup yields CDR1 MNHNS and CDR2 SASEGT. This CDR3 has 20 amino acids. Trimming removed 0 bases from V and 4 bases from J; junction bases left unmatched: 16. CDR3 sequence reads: CASSEAGVELAGVSGETQYF. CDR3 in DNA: TGTGCCAGCAGTGAAGCGGGAGTAGAACTAGCGGGAGTGTCAGGAGAGACCCAGTACTTC.

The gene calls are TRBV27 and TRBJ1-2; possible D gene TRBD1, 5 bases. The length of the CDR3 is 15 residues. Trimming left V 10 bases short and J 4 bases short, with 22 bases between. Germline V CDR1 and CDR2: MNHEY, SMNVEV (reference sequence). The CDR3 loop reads CATRGGLVEGYGYTF. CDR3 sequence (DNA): TGTGCCACCCGGGGCGGGTTAGTTGAAGGCTATGGCTACACCTTC.

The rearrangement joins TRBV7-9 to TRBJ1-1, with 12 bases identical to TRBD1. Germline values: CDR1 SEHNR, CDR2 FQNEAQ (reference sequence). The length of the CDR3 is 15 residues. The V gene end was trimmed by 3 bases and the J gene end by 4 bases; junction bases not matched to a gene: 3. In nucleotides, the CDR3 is TGTGCCAGCAGCTTGGGACAGGGGGCGTTCACTGAAGCTTTCTTT. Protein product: CASSLGQGAFTEAFF. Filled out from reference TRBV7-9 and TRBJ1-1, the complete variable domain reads DTGVSQNPRHKITKRGQNVTFRCDPISEHNRLYWYRQTLGQGPEFLTYFQNEAQLEKSRLLSDRFSAERPKGSFSTLEIQRTEQGDSAMYLCASSLGQGAFTEAFFGQGTRLTVV.

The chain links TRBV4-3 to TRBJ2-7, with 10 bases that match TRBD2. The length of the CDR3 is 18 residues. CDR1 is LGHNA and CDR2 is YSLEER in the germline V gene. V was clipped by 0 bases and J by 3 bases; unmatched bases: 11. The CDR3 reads CASSQERLAGADRYEQYF. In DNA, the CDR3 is TGCGCCAGCAGCCAAGAACGGCTAGCGGGAGCGGACCGCTACGAGCAGTACTTC.

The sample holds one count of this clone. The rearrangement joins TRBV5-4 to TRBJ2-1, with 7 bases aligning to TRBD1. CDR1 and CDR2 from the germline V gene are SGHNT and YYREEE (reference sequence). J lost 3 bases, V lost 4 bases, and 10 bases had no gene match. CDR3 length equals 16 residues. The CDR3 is CASSHWTGGIYNEQFF. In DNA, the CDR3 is TGTGCCAGCAGCCATTGGACAGGAGGAATCTACAATGAGCAGTTCTTC.

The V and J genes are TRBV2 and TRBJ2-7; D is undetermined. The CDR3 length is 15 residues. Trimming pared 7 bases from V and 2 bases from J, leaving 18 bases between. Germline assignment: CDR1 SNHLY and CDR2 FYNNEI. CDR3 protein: CASKGIRRYAYEQYF. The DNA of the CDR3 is TGTGCCAGCAAAGGAATAAGGCGTTATGCCTACGAGCAGTACTTC.

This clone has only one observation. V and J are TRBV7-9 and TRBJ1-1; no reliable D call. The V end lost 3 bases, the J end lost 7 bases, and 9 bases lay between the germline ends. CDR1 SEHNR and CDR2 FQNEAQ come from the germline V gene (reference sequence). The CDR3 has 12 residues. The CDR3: CASSLAEDEAFF. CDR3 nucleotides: TGTGCCAGCAGCTTGGCCGAGGATGAAGCTTTCTTT.

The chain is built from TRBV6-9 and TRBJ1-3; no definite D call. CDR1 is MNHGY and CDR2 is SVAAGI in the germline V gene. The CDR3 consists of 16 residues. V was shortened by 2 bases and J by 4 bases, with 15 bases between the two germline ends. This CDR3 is CASSYPAARRGNTIYF. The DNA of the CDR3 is TGTGCCAGCAGTTATCCAGCGGCCCGTCGAGGAAACACCATATATTTT.